One and the same sample provided the 31 T cell receptor beta chains below, sequenced in a study of blood T cells in healthy people across ages. A sample-barcoded 5' primer and a J-beta primer mix were used in a second PCR of roughly 7 to 12 cycles. MiXCR was run by TCRdb on the 5' RACE reads, yielding one entry per CDR3 protein. The sample lists roughly 800,000 distinct CDR3 sequences, around 25% seen once, with more than 8% in the top ten. These data were also filed under a second study, of T cells of mothers and their children.

Specimen: blood. The origin of the receptors is a boy younger than 18 in good health.

There are a few counts of this clonotype. V gene TRBV20-1 combines with J gene TRBJ1-1; the match to TRBD1 covers 9 bases. V lost 6 bases, J lost 3 bases, and 8 bases stayed unmatched. CDR1 is DFQATT and CDR2 is SNEGSKA in the germline V gene (reference sequence). The length of the CDR3 is 14 residues. The CDR3: CSAPYRGLDTEAFF. In DNA form, the CDR3 reads TGCAGTGCGCCATACAGGGGGCTTGACACTGAAGCTTTCTTT.

The chain uses TRBV10-3 and TRBJ2-5; D is unresolved. Germline lookup yields CDR1 ENHRY and CDR2 SYGVKD. The CDR3 runs 13 residues. Trimming removed 6 bases at V and 0 bases at J, with 8 bases between. CDR3 nucleotide sequence: TGTGCCATCAGAACAGAGTACCAAGAGACCCAGTACTTC. Translating it yields CAIRTEYQETQYF.

The V gene is TRBV11-2, the J gene TRBJ1-1; tentatively, D is TRBD1 (5 bases). CDR1 is SGHAT and CDR2 is FQNNGV in the germline V gene. The CDR3 length is 14 residues. V was shortened by 5 bases and J by 10 bases, with 20 bases between the two germline ends. CDR3: CASSRELGPPIAFF. The CDR3 DNA is TGTGCCAGCAGCCGGGAGCTGGGACCTCCGATAGCTTTCTTT.

This clonotype was observed a few times. The rearrangement joins TRBV20-1 to TRBJ2-5; D possibly matches TRBD1 or TRBD2 (5 bases each). This CDR3 comprises 14 residues. V was clipped by 3 bases and J by 1 base, with 12 bases between them. Germline V gene sequence: CDR1 DFQATT, CDR2 SNEGSKA (reference sequence). CDR3 residues: CSASVGAPQETQYF. DNA of the CDR3: TGCAGTGCTAGCGTCGGGGCGCCCCAAGAGACCCAGTACTTC.

In this sample, this clonotype turned up a few times. The chain has TRBV19 and TRBJ1-1; D is unclear. Germline values: CDR1 LNHDA, CDR2 SQIVND (reference sequence). The V end was cut by 7 bases, the J end by 1 base, with 13 bases between. The CDR3 consists of 14 residues. This CDR3 reads CASTPDGWNTEAFF. For the CDR3, the DNA is TGTGCCAGTACCCCAGACGGGTGGAACACTGAAGCTTTCTTT.

The chain employs TRBV14 and TRBJ1-2, with 8 bases that match TRBD1. This CDR3 spans 13 amino acids. Germline V CDR1 and CDR2: SGHDN, FVKESK. The V and J ends lost 4 bases and 6 bases, in that order; junction bases with no gene match: 4. CDR3 DNA sequence: TGTGCCAGCAGCCCGGACAGGGCCAATGGCTACACCTTC. It is translated as CASSPDRANGYTF.

This clonotype was counted only a few times. V and J are TRBV20-1 and TRBJ1-4; weak D call: TRBD1 (5 bases). From germline, CDR1 is DFQATT and CDR2 SNEGSKA (reference sequence). V lost 0 bases, J lost 7 bases, and 18 bases lay in between. This CDR3 region has 16 residues. CDR3 sequence reads: CSAREGAETAGEKLFF. The CDR3 region has the DNA TGCAGTGCTAGAGAAGGGGCCGAAACCGCGGGTGAAAAACTGTTTTTT.

This rearrangement joins TRBV12-3 or TRBV12-4 to TRBJ2-5, with TRBD2 matching over 8 bases. The J call may be incorrect, as the DNA end agrees better with TRBJ2-1. The CDR3 has 15 amino acids. The CDR3 DNA sequence: TGTGCCAGCAGTTTAGAGACTAGCGCCCACAATGAGCAGTTCTTC. It is translated as CASSLETSAHNEQFF.

This clonotype turned up a few times. The chain links TRBV12-3 or TRBV12-4 to TRBJ2-5; D not resolved. The J call could be wrong; TRBJ2-1 is a better fit for the DNA end. There are 12 residues in the CDR3. DNA of the CDR3: TGTGCCAGCAGTCCTGCCTCCCGGCGGCAGTTCTTC. Amino acids: CASSPASRRQFF.

The chain is built from TRBV6-1 and TRBJ2-7; TRBD2 agrees at 8 bases. This CDR3 has 16 residues. The germline CDR1 and CDR2 sequences are MNHNS and SASEGT. Trimming took 2 bases from V and 3 from J; bases not matched to a gene: 9. This CDR3 is CASSELEPGLGYEQYF. As DNA, the CDR3 is TGTGCCAGCAGTGAACTTGAACCGGGACTAGGCTACGAGCAGTACTTC.

V and J are TRBV6-5 and TRBJ2-5; 7 bases align to TRBD1. The assigned J gene may be wrong: the sequence end matches TRBJ2-1 better. Germline assignment: CDR1 MNHEY and CDR2 SVGAGI. This CDR3 has 14 amino acids. The CDR3 spells CASTPRTGYNEQFF. Written as DNA, the CDR3 is TGTGCCAGCACACCTAGGACAGGCTACAATGAGCAGTTCTTC.

This clonotype was found a few times. The chain recombines TRBV12-3 or TRBV12-4 with TRBJ1-2; D gene uncertain. This CDR3 has 15 amino acids. With 3 bases removed from V and 4 bases from J, the gap between germline ends came to 15 bases. The CDR3 protein is CASSLDLTGSYGYTF. The CDR3, as DNA: TGTGCCAGCAGTTTGGATTTGACCGGCTCCTATGGCTACACCTTC.

About this clonotype itself: The junction departs from germline at one end; a sequencing error may be responsible. The chain has TRBV3-1 and TRBJ2-1; 11 nucleotides align to TRBD2. This CDR3 spans 13 amino acids. The germline gives CDR1 LGHDT, CDR2 YNNKEL (reference sequence). This CDR3 is CASSQLAGGQIDF. The CDR3 DNA sequence: TGTGCCAGCAGCCAATTAGCGGGAGGGCAAATTGACTTC.

This chain joins TRBV9 and TRBJ2-5; D is perhaps TRBD2 (7 bases). CDR1 and CDR2 (germline): SGDLS, YYNGEE. CDR3 length: 17 residues. V was shortened by 4 bases and J by 5 bases, with 24 bases between the two germline ends. The CDR3 loop is CASSPRGGGQPWETQYF. The CDR3 DNA reads as TGTGCCAGCAGCCCCCGTGGGGGGGGGCAACCGTGGGAGACCCAGTACTTC.

The chain carries TRBV19 and TRBJ2-5, with D possibly being TRBD1 (6 bases). TRBJ2-1 explains the end of the DNA better; the J call may be wrong. The CDR3 consists of 14 residues. From germline, CDR1 is LNHDA and CDR2 SQIVND (reference sequence). CDR3 region: CASSMNKVDSEQFF. CDR3 DNA: TGTGCCAGTAGTATGAACAAGGTGGACAGTGAGCAGTTCTTC.

This clonotype has just a few counts. This chain connects TRBV7-9 to TRBJ2-5; 11 bases align to TRBD2. The J call may be faulty, since TRBJ2-7 better matches the DNA end. The CDR3 extends over 15 amino acids. CDR1 SEHNR and CDR2 FQNEAQ come from the germline V gene (reference sequence). CDR3 DNA: TGTGCCAGCAGCTGGTCCGGGACTAGCGGCTACGAGCAGTACTTC. Its translation is CASSWSGTSGYEQYF.

The V and J genes are TRBV29-1 and TRBJ2-1; D remains unclear. V lost 6 bases, J lost 3 bases, and 12 bases lay in between. The CDR3 is 13 residues long. Germline V gene sequence: CDR1 SQVTM, CDR2 ANQGSEA. Written as DNA, the CDR3 is TGCAGCGTGGAGATCGGTGTCTACAATGAGCAGTTCTTC. Translating gives CSVEIGVYNEQFF.

V and J are TRBV20-1 and TRBJ1-3; D remains ambiguous. Deletions cut 0 bases from V and 1 base from J, with 10 bases between. The V gene's germline CDR1 is DFQATT and CDR2 SNEGSKA (reference sequence). The CDR3 sequence is 15 residues long. DNA of the CDR3: TGCAGTGCTAGAGATCTTAAGGTATCTGGAAACACCATATATTTT. Protein sequence: CSARDLKVSGNTIYF.

V and J are TRBV7-9 and TRBJ2-1, with a possible D match to TRBD1 (5 bases). Trimming shortened V by 0 bases and J by 5 bases, and 14 bases separated the two germline ends. Germline V gene sequence: CDR1 SEHNR, CDR2 FQNEAQ (reference sequence). The CDR3 is made up of 16 amino acids. CDR3 protein: CASSLAGPSTDNEQFF. CDR3 nucleotide sequence: TGTGCCAGCAGCTTAGCGGGGCCCAGTACGGACAATGAGCAGTTCTTC.

V usage is TRBV5-5 and J usage is TRBJ2-7; D is possibly TRBD1 (6 bases). This CDR3 is 15 amino acids long. Trimming removed 4 bases from V and 1 base from J, with 15 bases in between. Looked up from germline, CDR1 is SGHKS and CDR2 is YYEKEE (reference sequence). The CDR3: CASSPRDTASYEQYF. The CDR3 DNA reads as TGTGCCAGCAGCCCCCGGGACACGGCATCCTACGAGCAGTACTTC.

The J gene is TRBJ2-7, the V gene TRBV7-2; tentative D call: TRBD2 (5 bases). V lost 6 bases and J lost 0, with 12 bases in between. This CDR3 region has 14 residues. CDR1 and CDR2 from the germline V gene are SGHTA and FQGNSA. The CDR3 protein is CASSYFDYSYEQYF. The CDR3 bases are TGTGCCAGCAGTTACTTCGACTACTCCTACGAGCAGTACTTC.

This clonotype was observed a few times. The rearrangement uses TRBV7-9 and TRBJ2-5; no clear D. Trimming removed 5 bases from V and 1 base from J, with 8 bases in between. The germline CDR1 and CDR2 sequences are SEHNR and FQNEAQ (reference sequence). This CDR3 is built from 13 residues. This CDR3 is CASSPAVQETQYF. CDR3 coding DNA: TGTGCCAGCAGCCCTGCAGTCCAAGAGACCCAGTACTTC.

This chain links TRBV27 with TRBJ1-2; 7 bases line up with TRBD1. The V and J ends lost 3 bases and 8 bases, in that order; junction bases with no gene match: 6. The CDR3 covers 13 residues. Germline CDR1 and CDR2: MNHEY and SMNVEV (reference sequence). The CDR3 loop reads CASSFDRAAGYTF. DNA for the CDR3: TGTGCCAGCAGTTTTGACAGGGCTGCGGGCTACACCTTC.

This clonotype was counted only a few times. This sequence joins TRBV6-2 or TRBV6-3 and TRBJ1-6; D not certain. The CDR3 runs 12 residues. Trimming cost V 7 bases and J 8 bases, with 9 bases left between them. CDR1 is MNHEY and CDR2 is SVGEGT in the germline V gene. CDR3 sequence: CASKREDSPLHF. CDR3 nucleotide sequence: TGTGCCAGCAAGCGGGAAGATTCACCCCTCCACTTT.

This clonotype was observed a few times. The chain couples TRBV2 to TRBJ2-1; 8 bases fit TRBD1. CDR1 is SNHLY and CDR2 is FYNNEI in the germline V gene. Trimming at V came to 7 bases and at J to 9 bases, leaving 8 bases not matched to a gene. CDR3 length equals 13 residues. The CDR3 spells CASIGQGAGEQFF. CDR3 nucleotide sequence: TGTGCCAGCATCGGACAGGGAGCAGGTGAGCAGTTCTTC.

Only a few counts were recorded for this clonotype. The chain recombines TRBV12-3 or TRBV12-4 with TRBJ2-1; 9 nucleotides match TRBD2. The CDR3 spans 15 residues. V dropped 6 bases and J dropped 7; count of bases not matched to a gene: 10. The CDR3 DNA is TGTGCCAGCAGCCCCCCTAGCGGGGCCTGGAATGAGCAGTTCTTC. Translating gives CASSPPSGAWNEQFF.

The sample holds many counts of this clonotype. The rearrangement joins TRBV7-2 to TRBJ2-5; the D gene is possibly TRBD1 (6 bases). This CDR3 is built from 15 residues. The V end was cut by 6 bases, the J end by 4 bases, with 18 bases between. Germline-derived CDR1 and CDR2 are SGHTA and FQGNSA. CDR3 coding DNA: TGTGCCAGCAGTCTAGGGGTTGGGGGCCGAGAGACCCAGTACTTC. Amino acids: CASSLGVGGRETQYF.

The chain uses TRBV9 and TRBJ1-2, with no clear D. CDR3 size: 12 residues. The germline gives CDR1 SGDLS, CDR2 YYNGEE. The V end was cut by 8 bases, the J end by 4 bases, with 12 bases between. CDR3 protein: CASAVSSYGYTF. The DNA for the CDR3 is TGTGCCAGTGCGGTTAGTTCCTATGGCTACACCTTC.

The chain carries TRBV7-8 and TRBJ2-7; unclear D gene. The CDR3 spans 12 residues. V was clipped by 5 bases and J by 2 bases, with 7 bases between them. In germline, CDR1 is SGHVS, CDR2 FQNEAQ. CDR3 sequence (DNA): TGTGCCAGCAGCACCCAAACCTACGAGCAGTACTTC. Its protein is CASSTQTYEQYF.

This clonotype was picked up a small number of times. The V call is TRBV7-9, the J call TRBJ1-2; TRBD1 matches 7 bases. This CDR3 region has 13 residues. Losses at the gene ends were 6 bases for V and 5 bases for J; bases not matched to a gene: 6. The germline V gene has CDR1 SEHNR and CDR2 FQNEAQ (reference sequence). The CDR3 nucleotides are TGTGCCAGCAGTGACAGGGTCGAATATGGCTACACCTTC. As protein: CASSDRVEYGYTF.

The V call is TRBV6-1, the J call TRBJ2-1, with D possibly called TRBD1 or TRBD2 (6 bases each). In germline, CDR1 is MNHNS, CDR2 SASEGT. The CDR3 is 14 residues long. V gave up 9 bases and J gave up 0 bases, with 12 bases separating them. The CDR3: CARRGDSSYNEQFF. The DNA of the CDR3 is TGTGCCAGAAGGGGGGATAGCTCCTACAATGAGCAGTTCTTC.